This TCR beta chain was retrieved from a study of T cell changes during pregnancy in multiple sclerosis. Germline values: CDR1 KGHSH, CDR2 LQKENI. Trimming removed 2 bases from V and 3 bases from J; junction bases left unmatched: 1. The CDR3 has 14 residues. A note on this clone: The same CDR3 arises from other DNA sequences in this sample as well.

Method: immunoSEQ multiplex PCR; TCRdb's copy keeps in-frame clones and lacks some. In the table there are some 79,000 clones, about 89% of which are singletons. The clonotype comes from a female donor with multiple sclerosis, enrolled in a pregnancy study. The sequencing used CD4+ T cells from peripheral blood mononuclear cells, collected in the second trimester of pregnancy. This chain uses TRBV18 with TRBJ2-7, with 10 bases aligning to TRBD1. The CDR3 loop is CASSPGTGDYEQYF. The CDR3 DNA sequence: TGTGCCAGCTCACCAGGGACAGGGGACTACGAGCAGTACTTC.